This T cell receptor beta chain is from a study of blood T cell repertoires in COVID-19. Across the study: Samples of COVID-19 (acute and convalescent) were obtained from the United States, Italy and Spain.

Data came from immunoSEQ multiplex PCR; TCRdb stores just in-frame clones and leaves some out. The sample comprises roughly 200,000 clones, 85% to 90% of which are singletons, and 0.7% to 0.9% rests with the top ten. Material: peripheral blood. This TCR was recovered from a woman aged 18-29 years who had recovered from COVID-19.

The DNA of the CDR3 is TGTGCCAGTAGTTTCAAACACGGGGTTGAAGCTTTCTTT. Translating gives CASSFKHGVEAFF. V is TRBV19 and J is TRBJ1-1; D not resolved. Germline CDR1 LNHDA, CDR2 SQIVND (reference sequence). V was pared by 5 bases and J by 7 bases, with 14 bases between. The CDR3 runs 13 residues.